The text below deals with one T cell receptor beta chain. The entry originates in a study of blood T cells in healthy people across ages. Every sample gave at least 5.5 micrograms of total RNA when it was extracted. The CDR3 is 13 amino acids. V lost 4 bases and J 7 bases, leaving 10 bases between the germline ends. Germline V gives CDR1 MNHEY, CDR2 SMNVEV (reference sequence). The authors ran a second PCR of about 6 to 11 cycles using a sample-barcoded 5' primer and a J-beta primer mix. TCRdb reprocessed the 5' RACE reads via MiXCR and lists one record per CDR3 protein. The sample holds some 800,000 distinct CDR3 sequences, around a quarter seen once. These data also formed part of another study, on T cells of mothers and their children. That source notes: The people who donated were a few healthy Caucasian mothers and their six children.

The sequence derives from a boy between 10 and 17 years old in good health. The chain joins TRBV27 to TRBJ1-4, with D perhaps TRBD1 (6 bases). Source material: blood. CDR3 in amino acids: CASSSGRGEKLFF. The CDR3 DNA is TGTGCCAGCAGTTCGGGCAGGGGTGAAAAACTGTTTTTT. The whole variable domain, filled in from reference TRBV27 and TRBJ1-4, reads EAQVTQNPRYLITVTGKKLTVTCSQNMNHEYMSWYRQDPGLGLRQIYYSMNVEVTDKGDVPEGYKVSRKEKRNFPLILESPSPNQTSLYFCASSSGRGEKLFFGSGTQLSVL.